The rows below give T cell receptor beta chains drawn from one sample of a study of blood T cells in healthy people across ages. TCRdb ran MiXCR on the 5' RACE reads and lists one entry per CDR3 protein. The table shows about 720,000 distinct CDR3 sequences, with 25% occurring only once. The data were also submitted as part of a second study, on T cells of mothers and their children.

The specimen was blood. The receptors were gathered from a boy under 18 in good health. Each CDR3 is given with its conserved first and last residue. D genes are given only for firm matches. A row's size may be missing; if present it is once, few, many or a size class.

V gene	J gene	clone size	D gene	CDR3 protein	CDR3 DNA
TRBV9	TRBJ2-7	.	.	CASSVEAAVQTGYEQYF	TGTGCCAGCAGCGTAGAGGCGGCCGTTCAGACGGGCTACGAGCAGTACTTC
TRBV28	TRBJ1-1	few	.	CASGPQGIKNTEAFF	TGTGCCAGCGGTCCTCAGGGGATTAAGAACACTGAAGCTTTCTTT
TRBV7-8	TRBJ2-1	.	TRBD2	CASSPRTSWYNEQFF	TGTGCCAGCAGCCCTCGGACTAGCTGGTACAATGAGCAGTTCTTC
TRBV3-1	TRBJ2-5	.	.	CASSQEFWSGETQYF	TGTGCCAGCAGCCAAGAGTTCTGGTCCGGGGAGACCCAGTACTTC
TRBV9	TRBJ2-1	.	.	CASSALNWVEQFF	TGTGCCAGCAGTGCTCTCAATTGGGTTGAGCAGTTCTTC
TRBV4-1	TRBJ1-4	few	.	CAGSQIPGRVNEKLFF	TGCGCCGGCAGCCAGATCCCAGGGAGAGTTAATGAAAAACTGTTTTTT
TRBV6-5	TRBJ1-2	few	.	CASSPTASYGYTF	TGTGCCAGCAGTCCAACAGCCTCTTATGGCTACACCTTC
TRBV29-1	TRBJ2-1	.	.	CSVEDPSDGSSYNEQFF	TGCAGCGTTGAAGATCCCTCGGACGGGAGCTCCTACAATGAGCAGTTCTTC
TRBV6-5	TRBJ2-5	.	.	CASRSGTLAVETQYF	TGTGCCAGCAGGTCCGGGACCCTCGCGGTCGAGACCCAGTACTTC
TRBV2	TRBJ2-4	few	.	CASRGGQPKNIQYF	TGTGCCAGCAGGGGAGGACAGCCAAAAAACATTCAGTACTTC
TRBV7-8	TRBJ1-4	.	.	CASTYGAGQEKLFF	TGTGCCAGCACCTACGGGGCCGGGCAAGAAAAACTGTTTTTT
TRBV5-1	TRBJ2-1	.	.	CASSLAGTGSNNEQFF	TGCGCCAGCAGCTTGGCCGGGACGGGGTCCAACAATGAGCAGTTCTTC
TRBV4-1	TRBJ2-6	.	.	CASSQDPGSSSGANVLTF	TGCGCCAGCAGCCAAGACCCAGGGAGTAGCTCTGGGGCCAACGTCCTGACTTTC
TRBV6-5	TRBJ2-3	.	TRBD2	CASSYSIGLAGGLGTDTQYF	TGTGCCAGCAGTTACTCGATTGGACTAGCGGGGGGCCTAGGCACAGATACGCAGTATTTT
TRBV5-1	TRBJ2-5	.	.	CASSRYSQETQYF	TGCGCCAGCAGCCGCTATAGTCAAGAGACCCAGTACTTC
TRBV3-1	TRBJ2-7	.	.	CASSFQGWYEQYF	TGTGCCAGCAGCTTCCAAGGGTGGTACGAGCAGTACTTC
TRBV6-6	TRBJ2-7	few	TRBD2	CASDPGGLDEQYF	TGTGCCAGCGACCCGGGGGGGCTCGACGAGCAGTACTTC
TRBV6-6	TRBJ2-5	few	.	CASSSWVVEFGETQYF	TGTGCCAGCAGTTCATGGGTAGTAGAATTCGGAGAGACCCAGTACTTC
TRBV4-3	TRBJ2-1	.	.	CASSQERFLVGEQFF	TGCGCCAGCAGCCAAGAAAGGTTTTTGGTTGGGGAGCAGTTCTTC
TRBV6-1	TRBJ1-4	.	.	CASSEGAEGGKLFF	TGTGCCAGCAGTGAAGGAGCAGAAGGTGGAAAACTGTTTTTT
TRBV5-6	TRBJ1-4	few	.	CASSPTGRTLIPEKLFF	TGTGCCAGCAGCCCCACAGGGCGGACCTTAATCCCTGAAAAACTGTTTTTT
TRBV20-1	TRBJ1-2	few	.	CSAGQGWAVGYTF	TGCAGTGCTGGACAAGGGTGGGCGGTAGGCTACACCTTC
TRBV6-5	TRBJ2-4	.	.	CASSYTQGVAKNIQYF	TGTGCCAGCAGTTACACCCAGGGAGTAGCCAAAAACATTCAGTACTTC
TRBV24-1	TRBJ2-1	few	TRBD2	CATSDPSGEAYDEQFF	TGTGCCACCAGTGATCCGAGCGGGGAAGCCTACGATGAGCAGTTCTTC
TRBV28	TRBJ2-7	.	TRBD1	CASSSLLVDRVHEQYF	TGTGCCAGCAGTTCCCTCTTAGTAGACAGGGTGCACGAGCAGTACTTC
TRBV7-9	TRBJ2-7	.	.	CASSLAPGVFPYEQYF	TGTGCCAGCAGCTTAGCGCCGGGGGTATTCCCCTACGAGCAGTACTTC
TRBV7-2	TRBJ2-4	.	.	CASSLGYGGAKNIQYF	TGTGCCAGCAGCTTAGGTTATGGGGGGGCCAAAAACATTCAGTACTTC
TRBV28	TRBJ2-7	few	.	CASGTSYEQYF	TGTGCCAGCGGCACCTCCTACGAGCAGTACTTC
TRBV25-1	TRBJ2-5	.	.	CASSEYLGKETQYF	TGTGCCAGCAGTGAATATCTGGGGAAAGAGACCCAGTACTTC
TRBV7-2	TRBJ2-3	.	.	CASSLEVSAVEQYF	TGTGCCAGCAGCTTAGAAGTCTCGGCGGTTGAGCAGTATTTT
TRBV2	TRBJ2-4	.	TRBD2	CASSEAPSGAKNIQYF	TGTGCCAGCAGTGAAGCCCCTAGCGGAGCCAAAAACATTCAGTACTTC
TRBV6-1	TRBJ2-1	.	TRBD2	CASSPWTSGKANEQFF	TGTGCCAGCAGCCCCTGGACTAGCGGGAAGGCCAATGAGCAGTTCTTC
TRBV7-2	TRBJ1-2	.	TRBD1	CASRSTATGGNGYTF	TGTGCCAGCAGATCAACCGCGACAGGGGGCAATGGCTACACCTTC
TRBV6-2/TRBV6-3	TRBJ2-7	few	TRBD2	CASSYDGLAGGRDEQYF	TGTGCCAGCAGTTACGATGGACTAGCGGGAGGTCGTGACGAGCAGTACTTC
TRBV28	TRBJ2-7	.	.	CASHRTHEQYF	TGTGCCAGCCACCGAACCCACGAGCAGTACTTC
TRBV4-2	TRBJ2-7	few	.	CASSQDPRGHEQYF	TGTGCCAGCAGCCAAGATCCCAGGGGCCACGAGCAGTACTTC
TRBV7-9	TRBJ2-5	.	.	CASSLSRLVVQYF	TGTGCCAGCAGCTTATCGAGACTAGTTGTTCAGTACTTC
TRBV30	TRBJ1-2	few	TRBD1	CAWRGTGEGYTF	TGTGCCTGGAGGGGGACAGGGGAAGGCTACACCTTC
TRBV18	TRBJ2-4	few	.	CASSPSISSDIQYF	TGTGCCAGCTCACCTTCGATATCGAGCGACATTCAGTACTTC
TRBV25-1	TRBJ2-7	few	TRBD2	CASSDRLAAYEQYF	TGTGCCAGCAGTGATAGACTAGCGGCCTACGAGCAGTACTTC
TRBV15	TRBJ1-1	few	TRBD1	CATSRDNRGLHRGAFF	TGTGCCACCAGCAGAGACAACAGGGGCCTTCATCGTGGAGCTTTCTTT
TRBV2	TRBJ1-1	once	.	CASTPQQTEAFF	TGTGCCAGCACACCACAGCAGACTGAAGCTTTCTTT
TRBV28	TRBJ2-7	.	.	CASSPLNRAQYF	TGTGCCAGCAGTCCCCTAAACAGGGCGCAGTACTTC
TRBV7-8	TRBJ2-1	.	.	CASGIAAYNEQFF	TGTGCCAGCGGCATAGCGGCATACAATGAGCAGTTCTTC
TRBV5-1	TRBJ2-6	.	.	CASSLGYGGYSGANVLTF	TGCGCCAGCAGCTTGGGATACGGCGGATACTCTGGGGCCAACGTCCTGACTTTC
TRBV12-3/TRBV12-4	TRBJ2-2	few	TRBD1	CASSLGTGGLGELFF	TGTGCCAGCAGTTTGGGAACAGGGGGCCTCGGGGAGCTGTTTTTT
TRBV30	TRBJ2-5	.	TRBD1	CAFQGGQEQETQYF	TGTGCCTTCCAAGGGGGACAGGAGCAAGAGACCCAGTACTTC
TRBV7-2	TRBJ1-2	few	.	CASSLAPGGIGYTF	TGTGCCAGCAGCTTAGCTCCCGGGGGCATAGGCTACACCTTC
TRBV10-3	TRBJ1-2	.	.	CAISESQANYGYTF	TGTGCCATCAGTGAGTCGCAGGCTAACTATGGCTACACCTTC
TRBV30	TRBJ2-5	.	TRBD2	CAWTHPAGEETQYF	TGTGCCTGGACCCACCCAGCGGGGGAAGAGACCCAGTACTTC
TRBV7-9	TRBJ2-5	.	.	CASSSRPETETQYF	TGTGCCAGCAGCTCCAGACCTGAGACCGAGACCCAGTACTTC
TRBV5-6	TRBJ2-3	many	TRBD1	CASSSGQGADTQYF	TGTGCCAGCAGTTCGGGACAGGGTGCAGATACGCAGTATTTT
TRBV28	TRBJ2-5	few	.	CASRRWGEETQYF	TGTGCCAGCAGGAGGTGGGGAGAAGAGACCCAGTACTTC